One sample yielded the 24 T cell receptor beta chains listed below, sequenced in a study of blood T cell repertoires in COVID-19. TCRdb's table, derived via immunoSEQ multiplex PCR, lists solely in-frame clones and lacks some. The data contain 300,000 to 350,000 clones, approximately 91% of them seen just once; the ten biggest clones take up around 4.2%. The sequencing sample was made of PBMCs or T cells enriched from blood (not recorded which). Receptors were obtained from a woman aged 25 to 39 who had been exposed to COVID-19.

The CDR3 here is CASSPPQGLYGYTF. CDR3 nucleotides: TGTGCCAGCAGCCCCCCACAGGGGCTTTATGGCTACACCTTC. The chain joins TRBV5-6 to TRBJ1-2, with TRBD1 matching over 7 bases. V was pared by 4 bases and J by 5 bases, with 8 bases of the junction left unmatched. The germline gives CDR1 SGHDT, CDR2 YYEEEE. The CDR3 loop spans 14 amino acids. The full variable domain, rest sourced from reference TRBV5-6 and TRBJ1-2, is DAGVTQSPTHLIKTRGQQVTLRCSPKSGHDTVSWYQQALGQGPQFIFQYYEEEERQRGNFPDRFSGHQFPNYSSELNVNALLLGDSALYLCASSPPQGLYGYTFGSGTRLTVV.

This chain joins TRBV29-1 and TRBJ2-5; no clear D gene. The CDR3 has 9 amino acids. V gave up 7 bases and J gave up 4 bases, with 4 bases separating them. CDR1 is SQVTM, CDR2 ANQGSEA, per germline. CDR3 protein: CSAGETQYF. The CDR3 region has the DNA TGCAGCGCCGGAGAGACCCAGTACTTC.

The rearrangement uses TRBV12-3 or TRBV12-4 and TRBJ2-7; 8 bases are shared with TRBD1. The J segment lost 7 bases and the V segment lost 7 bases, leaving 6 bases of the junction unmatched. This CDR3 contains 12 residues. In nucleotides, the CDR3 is TGTGCCAGCAACCAACAGGGGGGAGAGCAGTACTTC. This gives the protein CASNQQGGEQYF.

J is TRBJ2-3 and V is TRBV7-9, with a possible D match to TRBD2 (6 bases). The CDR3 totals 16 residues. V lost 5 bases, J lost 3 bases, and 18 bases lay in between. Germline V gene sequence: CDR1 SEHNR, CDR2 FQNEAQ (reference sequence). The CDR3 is CASSPWGGVATDTQYF. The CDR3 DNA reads TGTGCCAGCAGCCCCTGGGGCGGGGTGGCGACAGATACGCAGTATTTT.

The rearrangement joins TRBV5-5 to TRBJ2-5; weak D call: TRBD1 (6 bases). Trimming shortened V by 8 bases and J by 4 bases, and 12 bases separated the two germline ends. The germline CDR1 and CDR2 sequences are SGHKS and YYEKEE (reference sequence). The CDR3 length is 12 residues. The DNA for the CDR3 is TGTGCCAGGGAAGGGGGTGGAGAGACCCAGTACTTC. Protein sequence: CAREGGGETQYF.

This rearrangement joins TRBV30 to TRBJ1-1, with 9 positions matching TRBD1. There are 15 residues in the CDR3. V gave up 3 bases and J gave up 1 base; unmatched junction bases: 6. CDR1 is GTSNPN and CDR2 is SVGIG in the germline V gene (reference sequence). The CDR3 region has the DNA TGTGCCTGGAGCTCTCCGGGACAGGGGAACACTGAAGCTTTCTTT. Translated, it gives CAWSSPGQGNTEAFF.

The CDR3 protein is CASSYAGIPETQYF. The CDR3 bases are TGTGCCAGCAGTTACGCAGGGATCCCAGAGACCCAGTACTTC. This chain links TRBV6-2 or TRBV6-3 with TRBJ2-5; tentatively, D is TRBD1 (5 bases). Germline CDR1 and CDR2: MNHEY and SVGEGT. The CDR3 runs to 14 residues. V lost 2 bases to trimming and J lost 4 bases, with 11 bases between them.

CDR3 bases: TGTGCCAGCAGCGGCCGCATGACCAGGGTCGATGGCTACACCTTC. Amino acids: CASSGRMTRVDGYTF. The chain uses TRBV9 and TRBJ1-2; D is possibly TRBD1 (5 bases). Trimming stripped 3 bases from V and 6 bases from J, with 18 bases between. The CDR3 covers 15 residues. In germline, CDR1 is SGDLS, CDR2 YYNGEE.

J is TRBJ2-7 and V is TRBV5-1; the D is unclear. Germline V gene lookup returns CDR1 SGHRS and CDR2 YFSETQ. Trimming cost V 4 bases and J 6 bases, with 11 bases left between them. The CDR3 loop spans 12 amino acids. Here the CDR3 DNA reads TGCGCCAGCAGCCTCCCCTCCCCCGAGCAGTACTTC. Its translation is CASSLPSPEQYF.

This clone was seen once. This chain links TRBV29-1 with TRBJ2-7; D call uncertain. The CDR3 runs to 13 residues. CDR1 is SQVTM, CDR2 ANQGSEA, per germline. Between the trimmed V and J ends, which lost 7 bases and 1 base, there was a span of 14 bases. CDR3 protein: CSALWPPSYEQYF. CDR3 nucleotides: TGCAGCGCCCTCTGGCCGCCTTCCTACGAGCAGTACTTC.

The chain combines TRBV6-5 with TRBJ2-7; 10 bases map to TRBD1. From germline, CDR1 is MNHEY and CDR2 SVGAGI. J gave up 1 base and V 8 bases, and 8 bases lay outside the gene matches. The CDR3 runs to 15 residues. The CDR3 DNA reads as TGTGCCAGCGCTTCCGGGACAGGGGTTTCCTACGAGCAGTACTTC. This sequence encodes CASASGTGVSYEQYF.

CDR3: CASSLQGYGSPLHF. The CDR3 DNA is TGTGCCAGCAGCTTACAGGGCTACGGTTCACCCCTCCACTTT. This chain joins TRBV13 and TRBJ1-6, with D perhaps TRBD1 (5 bases). V was shortened by 2 bases and J by 9 bases, with 11 bases between the two germline ends. The CDR3 covers 14 residues. CDR1 is PRHDT, CDR2 FYEKMQ, per germline (reference sequence).

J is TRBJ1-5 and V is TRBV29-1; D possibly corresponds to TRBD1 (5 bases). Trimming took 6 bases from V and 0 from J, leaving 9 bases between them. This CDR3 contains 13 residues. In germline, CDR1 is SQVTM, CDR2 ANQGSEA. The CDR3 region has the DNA TGCAGCGTCGCAGGGTATAGCAATCAGCCCCAGCATTTT. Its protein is CSVAGYSNQPQHF.

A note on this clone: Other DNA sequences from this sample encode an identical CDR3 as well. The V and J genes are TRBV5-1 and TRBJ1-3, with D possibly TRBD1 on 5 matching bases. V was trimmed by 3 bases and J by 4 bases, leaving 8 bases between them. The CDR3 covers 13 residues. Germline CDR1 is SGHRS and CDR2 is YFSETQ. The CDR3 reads CASSSGSGNTIYF. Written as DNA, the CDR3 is TGCGCCAGCAGCTCAGGGTCCGGAAACACCATATATTTT.

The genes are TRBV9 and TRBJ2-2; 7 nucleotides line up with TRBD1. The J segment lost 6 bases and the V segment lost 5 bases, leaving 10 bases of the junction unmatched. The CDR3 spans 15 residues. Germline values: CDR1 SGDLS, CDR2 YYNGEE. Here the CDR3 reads CASRSTGFGSGELFF. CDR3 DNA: TGTGCCAGCAGATCGACAGGGTTCGGATCCGGGGAGCTGTTTTTT. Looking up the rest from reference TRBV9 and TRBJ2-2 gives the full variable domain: DSGVTQTPKHLITATGQRVTLRCSPRSGDLSVYWYQQSLDQGLQFLIQYYNGEERAKGNILERFSAQQFPDLHSELNLSSLELGDSALYFCASRSTGFGSGELFFGEGSRLTVL.

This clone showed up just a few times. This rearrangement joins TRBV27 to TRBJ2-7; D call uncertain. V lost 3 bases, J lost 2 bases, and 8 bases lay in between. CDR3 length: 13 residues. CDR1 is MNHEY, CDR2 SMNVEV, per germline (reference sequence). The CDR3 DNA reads TGTGCCAGCAGTTTGAGTAGAACCTACGAGCAGTACTTC. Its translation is CASSLSRTYEQYF.

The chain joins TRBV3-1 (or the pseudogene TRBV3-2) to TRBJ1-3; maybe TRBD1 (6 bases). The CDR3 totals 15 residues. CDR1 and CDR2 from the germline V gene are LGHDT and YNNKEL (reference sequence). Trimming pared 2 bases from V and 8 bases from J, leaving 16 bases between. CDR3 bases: TGTGCCAGCAGCCAACTCTCAGGGGTCCCCTACACCATATATTTT. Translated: CASSQLSGVPYTIYF.

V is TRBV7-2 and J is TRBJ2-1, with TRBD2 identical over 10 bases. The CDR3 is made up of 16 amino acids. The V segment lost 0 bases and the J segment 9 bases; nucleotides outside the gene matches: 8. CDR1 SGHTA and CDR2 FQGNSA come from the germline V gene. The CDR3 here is CASSLATLAGAGEQFF. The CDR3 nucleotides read TGTGCCAGCAGCTTAGCCACTCTAGCGGGGGCGGGTGAGCAGTTCTTC.

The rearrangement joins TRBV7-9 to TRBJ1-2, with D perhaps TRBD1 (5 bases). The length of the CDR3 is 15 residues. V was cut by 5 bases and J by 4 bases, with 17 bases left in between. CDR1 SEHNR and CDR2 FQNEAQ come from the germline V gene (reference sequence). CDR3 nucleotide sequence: TGTGCCAGCAGCAATCACCGTGGGACTTTCTATGGCTACACCTTC. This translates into CASSNHRGTFYGYTF. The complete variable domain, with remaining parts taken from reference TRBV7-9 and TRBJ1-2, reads DTGVSQNPRHKITKRGQNVTFRCDPISEHNRLYWYRQTLGQGPEFLTYFQNEAQLEKSRLLSDRFSAERPKGSFSTLEIQRTEQGDSAMYLCASSNHRGTFYGYTFGSGTRLTVV.

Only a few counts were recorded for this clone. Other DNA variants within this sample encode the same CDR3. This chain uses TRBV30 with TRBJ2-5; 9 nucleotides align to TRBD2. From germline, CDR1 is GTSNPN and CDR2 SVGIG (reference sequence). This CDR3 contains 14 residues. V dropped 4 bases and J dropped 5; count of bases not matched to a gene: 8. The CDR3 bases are TGTGCCTGGAATCTGCGGGGGGGCCGGGAGACCCAGTACTTC. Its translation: CAWNLRGGRETQYF.

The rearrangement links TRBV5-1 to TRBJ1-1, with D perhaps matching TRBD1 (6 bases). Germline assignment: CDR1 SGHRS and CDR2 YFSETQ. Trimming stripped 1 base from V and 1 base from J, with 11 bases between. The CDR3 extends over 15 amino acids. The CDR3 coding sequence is TGCGCCAGCAGCTTGTACGGGGGGCGGAACACTGAAGCTTTCTTT. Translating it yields CASSLYGGRNTEAFF.

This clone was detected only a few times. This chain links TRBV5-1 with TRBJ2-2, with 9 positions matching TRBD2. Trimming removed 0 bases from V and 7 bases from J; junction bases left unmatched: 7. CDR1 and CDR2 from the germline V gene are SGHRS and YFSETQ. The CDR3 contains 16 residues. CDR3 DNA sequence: TGCGCCAGCAGCTTGGAAAGGACTAGCGACGGCGGGGAGCTGTTTTTT. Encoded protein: CASSLERTSDGGELFF.

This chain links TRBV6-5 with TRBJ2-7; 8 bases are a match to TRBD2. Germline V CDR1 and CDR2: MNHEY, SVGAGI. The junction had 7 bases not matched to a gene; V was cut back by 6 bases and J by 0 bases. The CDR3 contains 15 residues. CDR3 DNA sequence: TGTGCCAGCAGGTTGGGACTAGAGAGCTCCTACGAGCAGTACTTC. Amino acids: CASRLGLESSYEQYF.

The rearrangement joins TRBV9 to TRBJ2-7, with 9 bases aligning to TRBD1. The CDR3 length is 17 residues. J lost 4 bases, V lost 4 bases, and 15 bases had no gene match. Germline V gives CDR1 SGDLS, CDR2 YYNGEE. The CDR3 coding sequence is TGTGCCAGCAGCCTCCAGGGTTCCCCGGGACAGGGTTACGAGCAGTACTTC. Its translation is CASSLQGSPGQGYEQYF.